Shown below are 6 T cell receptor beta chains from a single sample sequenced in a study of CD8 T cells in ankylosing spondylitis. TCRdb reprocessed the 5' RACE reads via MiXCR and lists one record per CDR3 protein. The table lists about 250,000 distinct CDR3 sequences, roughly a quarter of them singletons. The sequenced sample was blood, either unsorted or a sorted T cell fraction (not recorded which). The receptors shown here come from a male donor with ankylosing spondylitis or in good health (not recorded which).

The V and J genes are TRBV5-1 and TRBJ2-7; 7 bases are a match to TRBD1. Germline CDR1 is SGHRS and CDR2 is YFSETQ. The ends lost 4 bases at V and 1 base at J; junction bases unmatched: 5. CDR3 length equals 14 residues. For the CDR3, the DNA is TGCGCCAGCAGCCGCGACAGGGTTTCCTACGAGCAGTACTTC. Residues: CASSRDRVSYEQYF. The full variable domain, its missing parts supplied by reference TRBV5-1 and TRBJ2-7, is KAGVTQTPRYLIKTRGQQVTLSCSPISGHRSVSWYQQTPGQGLQFLFEYFSETQRNKGNFPGRFSGRQFSNSRSEMNVSTLELGDSALYLCASSRDRVSYEQYFGPGTRLTVT.

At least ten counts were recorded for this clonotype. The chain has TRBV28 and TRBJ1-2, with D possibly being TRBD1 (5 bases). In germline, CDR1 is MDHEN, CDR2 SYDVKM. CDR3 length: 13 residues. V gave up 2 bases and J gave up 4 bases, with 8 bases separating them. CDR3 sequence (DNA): TGTGCCAGCAGTTTAAGGGGTTCCTATGGCTACACCTTC. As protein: CASSLRGSYGYTF.

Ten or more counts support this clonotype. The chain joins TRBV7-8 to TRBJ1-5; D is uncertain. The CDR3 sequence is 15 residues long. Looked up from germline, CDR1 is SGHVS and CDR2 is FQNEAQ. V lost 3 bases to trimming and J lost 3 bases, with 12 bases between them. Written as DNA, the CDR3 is TGTGCCAGCAGCTTTGCCGGGAATCTCAATCAGCCCCAGCATTTT. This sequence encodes CASSFAGNLNQPQHF.

DNA of the CDR3: TGCAGTGCAAGGAAGGTAGCGGGGGCGTACAATGAGCAGTTCTTC. It is translated as CSARKVAGAYNEQFF. The chain employs TRBV20-1 and TRBJ2-1; 9 positions match TRBD2. The CDR3 has 15 residues. Germline CDR1 and CDR2: DFQATT and SNEGSKA (reference sequence). V was pared by 6 bases and J by 4 bases, with 10 bases of the junction left unmatched.

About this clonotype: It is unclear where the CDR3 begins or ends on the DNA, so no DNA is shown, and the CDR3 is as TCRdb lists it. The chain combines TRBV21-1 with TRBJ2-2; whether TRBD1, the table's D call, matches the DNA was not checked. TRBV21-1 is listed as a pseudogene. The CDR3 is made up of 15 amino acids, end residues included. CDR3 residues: CASRGQGGTPGSCFF.

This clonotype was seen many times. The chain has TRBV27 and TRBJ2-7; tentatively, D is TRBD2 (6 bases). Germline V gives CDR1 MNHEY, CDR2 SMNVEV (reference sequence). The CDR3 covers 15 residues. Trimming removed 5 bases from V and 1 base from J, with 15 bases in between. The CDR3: CASSPQLALSYEQYF. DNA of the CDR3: TGTGCCAGCAGTCCCCAGCTAGCGTTATCCTACGAGCAGTACTTC.